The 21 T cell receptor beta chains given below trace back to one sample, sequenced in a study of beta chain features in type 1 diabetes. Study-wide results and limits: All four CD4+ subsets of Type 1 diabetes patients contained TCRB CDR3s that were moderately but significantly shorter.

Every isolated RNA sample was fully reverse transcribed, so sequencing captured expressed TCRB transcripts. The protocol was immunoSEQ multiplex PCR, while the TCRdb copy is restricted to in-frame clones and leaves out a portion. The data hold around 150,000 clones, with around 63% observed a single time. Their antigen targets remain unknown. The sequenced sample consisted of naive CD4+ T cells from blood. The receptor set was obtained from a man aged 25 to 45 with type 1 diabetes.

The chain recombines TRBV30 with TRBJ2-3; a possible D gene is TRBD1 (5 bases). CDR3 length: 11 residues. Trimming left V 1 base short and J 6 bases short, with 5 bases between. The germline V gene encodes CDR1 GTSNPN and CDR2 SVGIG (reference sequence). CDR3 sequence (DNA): TGTGCCTGGAGTGCAGGGGATACGCAGTATTTT. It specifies CAWSAGDTQYF.

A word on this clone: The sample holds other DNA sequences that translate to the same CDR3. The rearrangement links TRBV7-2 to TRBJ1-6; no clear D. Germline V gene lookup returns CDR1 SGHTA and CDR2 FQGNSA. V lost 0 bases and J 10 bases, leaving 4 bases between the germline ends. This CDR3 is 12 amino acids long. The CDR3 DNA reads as TGTGCCAGCAGCTTAGCGGCGTCACCCCTCCACTTT. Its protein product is CASSLAASPLHF.

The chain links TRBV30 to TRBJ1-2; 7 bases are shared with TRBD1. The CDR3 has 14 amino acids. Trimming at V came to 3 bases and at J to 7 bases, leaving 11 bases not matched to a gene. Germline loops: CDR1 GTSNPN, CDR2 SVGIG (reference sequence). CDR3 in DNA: TGTGCCTGGAGCTCCCAGGGGGAGGGTTCTGGCTACACCTTC. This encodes CAWSSQGEGSGYTF.

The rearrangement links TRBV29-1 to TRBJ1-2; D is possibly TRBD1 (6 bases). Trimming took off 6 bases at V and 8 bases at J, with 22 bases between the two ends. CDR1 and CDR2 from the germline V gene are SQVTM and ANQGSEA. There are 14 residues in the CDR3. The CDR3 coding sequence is TGCAGCGTAGCCCACAGGGCTTCGGCCAGCGGCTACACCTTC. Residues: CSVAHRASASGYTF.

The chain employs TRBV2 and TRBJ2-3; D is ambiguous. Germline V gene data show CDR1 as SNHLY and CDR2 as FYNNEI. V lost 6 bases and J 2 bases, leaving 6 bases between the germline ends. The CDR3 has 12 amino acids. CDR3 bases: TGTGCCAGCAGGCAGGACACAGATACGCAGTATTTT. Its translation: CASRQDTDTQYF.

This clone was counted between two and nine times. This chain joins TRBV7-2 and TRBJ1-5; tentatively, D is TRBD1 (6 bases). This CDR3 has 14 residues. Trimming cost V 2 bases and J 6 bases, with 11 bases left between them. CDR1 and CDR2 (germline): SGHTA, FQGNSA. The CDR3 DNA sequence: TGTGCCAGCAGCTTATTGGGGGCGGGTCAGCCCCAGCATTTT. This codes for CASSLLGAGQPQHF.

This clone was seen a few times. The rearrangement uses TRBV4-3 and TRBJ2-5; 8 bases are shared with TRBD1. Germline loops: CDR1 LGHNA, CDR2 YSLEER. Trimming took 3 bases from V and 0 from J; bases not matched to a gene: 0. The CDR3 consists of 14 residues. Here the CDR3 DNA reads TGCGCCAGCAGCCAGACAGGGGACCAAGAGACCCAGTACTTC. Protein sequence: CASSQTGDQETQYF.

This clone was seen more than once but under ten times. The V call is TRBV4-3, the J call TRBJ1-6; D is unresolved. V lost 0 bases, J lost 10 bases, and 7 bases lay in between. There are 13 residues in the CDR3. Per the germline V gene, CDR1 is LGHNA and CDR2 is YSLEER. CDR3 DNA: TGCGCCAGCAGCCAAGACCGGCAGTCACCCCTCCACTTT. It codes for CASSQDRQSPLHF.

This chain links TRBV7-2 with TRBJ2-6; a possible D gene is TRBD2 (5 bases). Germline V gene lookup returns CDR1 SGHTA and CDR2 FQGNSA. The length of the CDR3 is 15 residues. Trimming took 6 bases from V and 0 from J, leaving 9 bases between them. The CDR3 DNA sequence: TGTGCCAGCAGTTCAGAGGGCTCTGGGGCCAACGTCCTGACTTTC. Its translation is CASSSEGSGANVLTF.

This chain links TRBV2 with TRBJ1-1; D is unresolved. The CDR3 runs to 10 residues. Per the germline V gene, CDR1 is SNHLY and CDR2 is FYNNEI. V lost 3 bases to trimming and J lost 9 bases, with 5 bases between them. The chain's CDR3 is CASSEHKAFF. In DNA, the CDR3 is TGTGCCAGCAGTGAGCACAAAGCTTTCTTT.

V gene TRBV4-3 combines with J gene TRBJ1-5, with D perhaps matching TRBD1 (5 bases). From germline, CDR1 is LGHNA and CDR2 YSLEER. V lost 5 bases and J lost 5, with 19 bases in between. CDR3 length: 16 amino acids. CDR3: CASSFNLRDGHQPQHF. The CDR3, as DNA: TGCGCCAGCAGCTTTAACCTCCGGGACGGACATCAGCCCCAGCATTTT.

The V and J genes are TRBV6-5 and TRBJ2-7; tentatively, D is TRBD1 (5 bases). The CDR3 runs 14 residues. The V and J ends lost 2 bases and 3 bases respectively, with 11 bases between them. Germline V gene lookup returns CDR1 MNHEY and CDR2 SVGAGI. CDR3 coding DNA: TGTGCCAGCAGTTACCAGGGAAGAAGCTACGAGCAGTACTTC. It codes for CASSYQGRSYEQYF.

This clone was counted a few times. The CDR3 region is CASSARSYEQYF. CDR3 sequence (DNA): TGTGCCAGCAGCGCACGGAGCTACGAGCAGTACTTC. The chain carries TRBV9 and TRBJ2-7; D is unclear. The V and J ends lost 3 bases and 3 bases respectively, with 7 bases between them. CDR1 is SGDLS, CDR2 YYNGEE, per germline. The CDR3 runs 12 residues. Based on the CDR3 plus reference TRBV9 and TRBJ2-7, the full variable domain is DSGVTQTPKHLITATGQRVTLRCSPRSGDLSVYWYQQSLDQGLQFLIQYYNGEERAKGNILERFSAQQFPDLHSELNLSSLELGDSALYFCASSARSYEQYFGPGTRLTVT.

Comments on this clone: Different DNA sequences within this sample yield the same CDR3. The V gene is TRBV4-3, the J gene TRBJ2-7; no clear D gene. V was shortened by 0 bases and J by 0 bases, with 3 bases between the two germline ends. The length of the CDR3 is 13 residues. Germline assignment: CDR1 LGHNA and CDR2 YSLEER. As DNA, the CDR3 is TGCGCCAGCAGCCAAGAGGCCTCCTACGAGCAGTACTTC. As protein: CASSQEASYEQYF.

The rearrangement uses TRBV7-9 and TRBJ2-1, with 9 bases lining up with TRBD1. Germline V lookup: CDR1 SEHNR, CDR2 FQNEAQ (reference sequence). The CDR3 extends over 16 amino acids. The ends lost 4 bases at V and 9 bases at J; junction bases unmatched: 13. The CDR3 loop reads CASSSTGTGRSGEQFF. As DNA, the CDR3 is TGTGCCAGCAGCTCAACCGGGACAGGGCGGTCGGGTGAGCAGTTCTTC.

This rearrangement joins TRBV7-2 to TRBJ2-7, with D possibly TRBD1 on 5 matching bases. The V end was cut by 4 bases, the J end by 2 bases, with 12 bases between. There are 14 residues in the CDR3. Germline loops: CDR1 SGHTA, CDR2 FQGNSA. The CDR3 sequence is CASSWGQAAYEQYF. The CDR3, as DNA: TGTGCCAGCAGCTGGGGCCAGGCTGCCTACGAGCAGTACTTC. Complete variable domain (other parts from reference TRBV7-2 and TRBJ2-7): GAGVSQSPSNKVTEKGKDVELRCDPISGHTALYWYRQSLGQGLEFLIYFQGNSAPDKSGLPSDRFSAERTGGSVSTLTIQRTQQEDSAVYLCASSWGQAAYEQYFGPGTRLTVT.

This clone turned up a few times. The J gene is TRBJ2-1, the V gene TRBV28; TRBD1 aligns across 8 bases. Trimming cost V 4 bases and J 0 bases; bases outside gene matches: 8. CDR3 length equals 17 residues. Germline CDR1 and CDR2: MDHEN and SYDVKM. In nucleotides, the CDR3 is TGTGCCAGCAGTTCTCCCGGACAGGGAAGCTCCTACAATGAGCAGTTCTTC. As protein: CASSSPGQGSSYNEQFF.

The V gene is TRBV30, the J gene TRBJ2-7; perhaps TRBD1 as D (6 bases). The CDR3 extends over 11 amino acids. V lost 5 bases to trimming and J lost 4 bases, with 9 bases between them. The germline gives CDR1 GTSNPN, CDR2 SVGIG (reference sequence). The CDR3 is CAWSQGYEQYF. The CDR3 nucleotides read TGTGCCTGGTCCCAGGGGTACGAGCAGTACTTC.

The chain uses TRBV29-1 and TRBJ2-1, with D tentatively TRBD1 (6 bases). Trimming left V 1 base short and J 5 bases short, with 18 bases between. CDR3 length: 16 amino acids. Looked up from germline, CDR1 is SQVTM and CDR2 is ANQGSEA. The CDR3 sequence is CSVEVGRTDIDNEQFF. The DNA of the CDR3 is TGCAGCGTTGAAGTGGGTAGGACAGACATTGACAATGAGCAGTTCTTC.

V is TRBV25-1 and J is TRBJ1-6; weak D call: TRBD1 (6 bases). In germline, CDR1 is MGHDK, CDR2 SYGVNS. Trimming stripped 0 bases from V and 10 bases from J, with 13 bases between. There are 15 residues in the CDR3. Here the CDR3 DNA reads TGTGCCAGCAGTGAATATTGGGCAGGGGAGTCACCCCTCCACTTT. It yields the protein CASSEYWAGESPLHF.

The CDR3 DNA follows: TGTGCCAGCAGCCCCGGGACAGCTGGGGCCAACGTCCTGACTTTC. Protein sequence: CASSPGTAGANVLTF. The chain combines TRBV16 with TRBJ2-6, with 7 nucleotides matching TRBD1. CDR1 is KGHSY and CDR2 is FQNENV in the germline V gene. The CDR3 consists of 15 residues. Trimming took 4 bases from V and 2 from J; bases not matched to a gene: 2.